These T cell receptor beta chains were read from a single sample in a study of spatial heterogeneity in lung cancer. MiXCR, run by TCRdb on the 5' RACE reads, gives a single entry per CDR3 protein. There are fewer than 9,000 distinct CDR3 sequences in the sample; 15% to 20% occur only once, and about 12% lies in the top ten. Here the sequenced sample was lung tumor tissue, taken at surgery. Receptor source: a female donor with early-stage non-small cell lung cancer. Both conserved end residues are part of each CDR3. The D gene is left open where the match is weak. The listing skips clone size in some rows; elsewhere it reads once, few, many or a size class.

clone_size j_call v_call d_call cdr3_nt cdr3_aa
few TRBJ2-3 TRBV20-1 - TGCAGCGTCACCACGATTTCAGATACGCAGTATTTT CSVTTISDTQYF
- TRBJ2-1 TRBV28 - TGTGCCAGTTGGGCAGCCACCTACAATGAGCAGTTCTTC CASWAATYNEQFF
medium-sized TRBJ2-3 TRBV5-1 - TGCGCCAGCAGCCGACGGGGCTACGTGGGCACAGATACGCAGTATTTT CASSRRGYVGTDTQYF
- TRBJ1-3 TRBV6-6 TRBD1 TGTGCCAGCAGTTCGACAGGGTTCTCTGGAAACACCATATATTTT CASSSTGFSGNTIYF
- TRBJ2-3 TRBV3-1 TRBD2 TGTGCCAGCAGCCCCCGGACTAGCGGGTGGGTAGATACGCAGTATTTT CASSPRTSGWVDTQYF
- TRBJ2-2 TRBV29-1 - TGCAGCGTGGAAGACAGTCAGAGATCCGGGGAGCTGTTTTTT CSVEDSQRSGELFF
- TRBJ1-1 TRBV3-1 - TGTGCCAGCAGCCAAGATTTCGGGACCGGAAATGAAGCTTTCTTT CASSQDFGTGNEAFF
few TRBJ1-5 TRBV25-1 - TGTGCCAGCAGTGACTCCCGAAGATGGGATAGCAATCAGCCCCAGCATTTT CASSDSRRWDSNQPQHF
few TRBJ1-2 TRBV9 - TGTGCCAGCAGCCCCCTCGGACAGCCTAACTATGGCTACACCTTC CASSPLGQPNYGYTF
- TRBJ2-3 TRBV3-1 TRBD2 TGTGCCAGCAGCCCTCTTCGGGGCGGGGGAGATACGCAGTATTTT CASSPLRGGGDTQYF
- TRBJ1-4 TRBV6-2/TRBV6-3 - TGTGCCAGCAGTTACTCGGAGGCAGCAAATGAAAAACTGTTTTTT CASSYSEAANEKLFF
- TRBJ2-1 TRBV5-1 TRBD2 TGCGCCAGCAGCTTAAGCGGGGTCTCCTACAATGAGCAGTTCTTC CASSLSGVSYNEQFF
- TRBJ2-3 TRBV5-1 - TGCGCCAGCATTGATCCGAGAATCACAGATACGCAGTATTTT CASIDPRITDTQYF
few TRBJ2-1 TRBV4-3 - TGCGCCAGCAGCCAAGGGGTACAGCGGGCTCTGGTAGATGAGCAGTTCTTC CASSQGVQRALVDEQFF
few TRBJ1-1 TRBV7-2 - TGTGCCAGCAGCTTAGTAGGCGGCGGGGAAGCTTTCTTT CASSLVGGGEAFF
once TRBJ1-1 TRBV12-3/TRBV12-4 TRBD1 TGTGCCAGCAGTCCCGGACAGGTCTTGGCTCACACTGAAGCTTTCTTT CASSPGQVLAHTEAFF
- TRBJ2-5 TRBV5-1 TRBD2 TGCGCCAGCAGACCTGGGGGGACTAGAGAAGAGACCCAGTACTTC CASRPGGTREETQYF
- TRBJ2-7 TRBV5-1 - TGCGCCAGCAGCGCGGGACTGCCACCCTACGAGCAGTACTTC CASSAGLPPYEQYF
medium-sized TRBJ1-4 TRBV7-9 TRBD1 TGTGCCAGCACCTCGACAGGGGCTAATGAAAAACTGTTTTTT CASTSTGANEKLFF
- TRBJ1-2 TRBV20-1 - TGCAGTGCCCTACCGACCGAGACTAACTATGGCTACACCTTC CSALPTETNYGYTF
few TRBJ2-7 TRBV28 - TGTGCCAGCAGTTTGCTGGGAAGCGGAACCTACGAGCAGTACTTC CASSLLGSGTYEQYF
- TRBJ1-6 TRBV9 - TGTGCCAGCAGCGAGGGTCGTTCGGATTCACCCCTCCACTTT CASSEGRSDSPLHF